This T cell receptor beta chain was found in a study of human T cells and chemical hapten exposure. The sample's time point: pre-sensitization, week 0. Treatment given: therapeutic diphenylcyclopropenone sensitization with weekly scalp DPC. In the original processing: A per-sample median of 95,638 TCRs was observed, with a range of roughly 20,000 to 690,600. Each CDR3 protein gets one entry after TCRdb re-called the RACE reads with MiXCR. The authors' filters were not applied to this entry. The table includes some 300,000 distinct CDR3 sequences, around 5% detected once. With 3 bases removed from V and 4 bases from J, the gap between germline ends came to 16 bases. The V gene's germline CDR1 is KGHSH and CDR2 LQKENI. This CDR3 is built from 16 residues.

The sequencing used whole blood, collected in connection with sensitization to the hapten diphenylcyclopropenone (DPC). This TCR was sampled from a woman between 18 and 30 years old with alopecia areata. Some clones in this sample may be carry-over from other donors' samples. J is TRBJ1-3 and V is TRBV18, with no clear D. CDR3 sequence reads: CASSPVFRVTGNTIYF. The CDR3 DNA is TGTGCCAGCTCACCGGTGTTCCGGGTCACGGGAAACACCATATATTTT.